This T cell receptor (beta chain) was identified during a study of blood T cell repertoires in COVID-19. CDR1 is SGHRS and CDR2 is YFSETQ in the germline V gene. This CDR3 spans 19 amino acids. V trimming: 1 base; J trimming: 0 bases; junction bases outside the gene matches: 14. Produced via immunoSEQ multiplex PCR; TCRdb's table is partial and in-frame only. The sample lists some 250,000 clones; 60% to 75% were seen once. Sample: peripheral blood. The J gene is TRBJ1-2, the V gene TRBV5-1; 8 bases line up with TRBD1. The sequence derives from a woman of 80 years or more with acute or convalescent COVID-19. The CDR3 DNA reads as TGCGCCAGCAGCTTGAGCCAAACCGGGACAGGCGCCGCTAACTATGGCTACACCTTC. As protein: CASSLSQTGTGAANYGYTF.